This T cell receptor beta chain was obtained from a study of T cells in Graves' hyperthyroidism and ophthalmopathy. Researchers defined stable Graves' hyperthyroidism as no ophthalmopathy progression within 18 months. There were TCR beta CDR3 regions amplified from RNA transcripts. TCR CDR3 underwent first-round RT-PCR with the HTBI primer set. TCRdb re-analysed the multiplex PCR reads in MiXCR, keeping a single row per CDR3 protein. Seen here are 250,000 to 350,000 distinct CDR3 sequences, around a sixth observed once, and the top ten hold roughly a third. The CDR3 runs to 16 residues. Trimming cost V 4 bases and J 3 bases, with 16 bases left between them. In germline, CDR1 is MGHRA, CDR2 YSYEKL.

The sequence was obtained from a man aged 25 to 40 with Graves' hyperthyroidism. Sequenced material: blood. The chain recombines TRBV4-1 with TRBJ1-5; possible D gene TRBD1, 5 bases. The CDR3 nucleotides read TGCGCCAGCAGCCCCACGCACTACAGGTCCAATCAGCCCCAGCATTTT. It yields the protein CASSPTHYRSNQPQHF.